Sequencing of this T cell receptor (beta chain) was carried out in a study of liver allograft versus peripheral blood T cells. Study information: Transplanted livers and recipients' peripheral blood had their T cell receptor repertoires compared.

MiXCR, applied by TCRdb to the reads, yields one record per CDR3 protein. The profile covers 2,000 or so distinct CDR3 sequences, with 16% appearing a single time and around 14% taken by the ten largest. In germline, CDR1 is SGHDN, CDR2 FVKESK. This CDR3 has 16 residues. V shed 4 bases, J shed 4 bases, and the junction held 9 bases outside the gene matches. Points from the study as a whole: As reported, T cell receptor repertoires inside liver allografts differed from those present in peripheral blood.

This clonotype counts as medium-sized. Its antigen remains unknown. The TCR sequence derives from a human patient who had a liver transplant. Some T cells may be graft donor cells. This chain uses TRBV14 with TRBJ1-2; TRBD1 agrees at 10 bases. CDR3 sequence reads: CASSRAGTGAFYGYTF. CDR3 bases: TGTGCCAGCAGCCGTGCCGGGACAGGGGCTTTCTATGGCTACACCTTC.